One and the same sample provided the 6 T cell receptor beta chains below, sequenced in a study of cytomegalovirus exposure and HLA in healthy donors. The PCR was carried out with 60 Vbeta primers and 13 Jbeta primers. Sequenced by immunoSEQ multiplex PCR; TCRdb stores in-frame clones only, minus some. The sample has around 120,000 clones, 55% to 75% seen once; the top ten hold 6.5% to 9%. Sequenced material: PBMCs. All receptors come from a middle-aged woman in good health and CMV-seropositive.

This clone has a handful of counts. V and J are TRBV2 and TRBJ2-3, with D maybe TRBD2 (5 bases). The V and J ends lost 7 bases and 4 bases respectively, with 15 bases between them. The CDR3 extends over 14 amino acids. The germline CDR1 and CDR2 sequences are SNHLY and FYNNEI. CDR3: CASTLTLDSDTQYF. DNA of the CDR3: TGTGCCAGCACACTGACACTAGATTCAGATACGCAGTATTTT. Looking up the rest from reference TRBV2 and TRBJ2-3 gives the full variable domain: EPEVTQTPSHQVTQMGQEVILRCVPISNHLYFYWYRQILGQKVEFLVSFYNNEISEKSEIFDDQFSVERPDGSNFTLKIRSTKLEDSAMYFCASTLTLDSDTQYFGPGTRLTVL.

CDR3 in amino acids: CASSLEAGSGNTIYF. DNA of the CDR3: TGTGCCAGCAGCTTAGAAGCGGGCTCTGGAAACACCATATATTTT. The V and J genes are TRBV7-6 and TRBJ1-3; D is unresolved. V was clipped by 1 base and J by 0 bases, with 7 bases between them. The germline CDR1 and CDR2 sequences are SGHVS and FNYEAQ. This CDR3 is 15 amino acids long.

The chain couples TRBV14 to TRBJ2-3, with TRBD2 identical over 9 bases. CDR1 and CDR2 from the germline V gene are SGHDN and FVKESK. Losses at the gene ends were 5 bases for V and 2 bases for J; bases not matched to a gene: 5. CDR3 size: 15 residues. The DNA for the CDR3 is TGTGCCAGCAGCGGTCTAGCGGGGTACACAGATACGCAGTATTTT. Encoded protein: CASSGLAGYTDTQYF.

The rearrangement joins TRBV14 to TRBJ1-2; 8 positions match TRBD1. The CDR3 consists of 15 residues. From germline, CDR1 is SGHDN and CDR2 FVKESK. Trimming cost V 5 bases and J 2 bases; bases outside gene matches: 7. For the CDR3, the DNA is TGTGCCAGCAGCACCGGGACAGGATTAAACTATGGCTACACCTTC. This encodes CASSTGTGLNYGYTF.

The rearrangement links TRBV5-6 to TRBJ2-7, with TRBD1 as a possible D gene (6 bases). Germline V lookup: CDR1 SGHDT, CDR2 YYEEEE. This CDR3 has 16 residues. Trimming stripped 5 bases from V and 0 bases from J, with 18 bases between. The CDR3 sequence: CASSPETTGHSYEQYF. The CDR3 DNA reads as TGTGCCAGCAGTCCGGAGACGACAGGCCACTCCTACGAGCAGTACTTC.

This chain links TRBV5-4 with TRBJ2-1; TRBD2 matches at 12 bases. There are 18 residues in the CDR3. The V gene's germline CDR1 is SGHNT and CDR2 YYREEE (reference sequence). V shed 3 bases, J shed 0 bases, and the junction held 7 bases outside the gene matches. CDR3 DNA sequence: TGTGCCAGCAGCTGGAGGGGACTAGCGGGCGCCTCCTACAATGAGCAGTTCTTC. It specifies CASSWRGLAGASYNEQFF.